This T cell receptor (beta chain) came from a study of control samples from healthy donors and cancer patients. This CDR3 is built from 13 residues. Trimming took off 3 bases at V and 2 bases at J, with 8 bases between the two ends. TCRdb's table, derived via immunoSEQ multiplex PCR, lists solely in-frame clones and lacks some. The table has 130,000 or so clones, 94% seen once. The chain uses TRBV12-3 or TRBV12-4 and TRBJ2-7, with D hard to call. This receptor was identified in a man aged 40-49 years in good health. The sample comprised blood. The CDR3 DNA reads TGTGCCAGCAGTTTGGGCAGGACCTACGAGCAGTACTTC. It is translated as CASSLGRTYEQYF.